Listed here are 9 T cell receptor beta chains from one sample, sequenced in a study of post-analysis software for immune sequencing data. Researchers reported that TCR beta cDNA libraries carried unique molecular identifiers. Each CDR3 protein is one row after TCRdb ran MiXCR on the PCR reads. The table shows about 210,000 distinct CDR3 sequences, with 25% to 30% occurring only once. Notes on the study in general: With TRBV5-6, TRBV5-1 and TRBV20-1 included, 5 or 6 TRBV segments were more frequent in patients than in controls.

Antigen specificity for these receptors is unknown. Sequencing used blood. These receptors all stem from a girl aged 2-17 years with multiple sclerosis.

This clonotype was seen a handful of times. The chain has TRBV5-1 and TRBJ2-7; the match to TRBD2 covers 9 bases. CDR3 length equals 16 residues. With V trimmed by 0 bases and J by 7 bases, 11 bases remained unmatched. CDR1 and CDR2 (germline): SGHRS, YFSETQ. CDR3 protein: CASSLAWASGTREQYF. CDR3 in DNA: TGCGCCAGCAGCTTGGCCTGGGCTAGCGGGACGAGGGAGCAGTACTTC.

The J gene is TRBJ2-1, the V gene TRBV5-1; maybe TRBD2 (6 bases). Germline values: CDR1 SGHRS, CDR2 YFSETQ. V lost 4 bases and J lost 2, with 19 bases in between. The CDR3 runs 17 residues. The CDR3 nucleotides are TGCGCCAGCAGCCCGCTAGGTCGGGGCGGGGCCTACAATGAGCAGTTCTTC. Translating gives CASSPLGRGGAYNEQFF.

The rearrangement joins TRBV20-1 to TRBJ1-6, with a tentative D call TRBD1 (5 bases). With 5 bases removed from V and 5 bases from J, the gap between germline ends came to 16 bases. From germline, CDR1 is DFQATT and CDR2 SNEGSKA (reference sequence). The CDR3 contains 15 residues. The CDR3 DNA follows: TGCAGTGCTGCAGACACGGGACGGCATAATTCACCCCTCCACTTT. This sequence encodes CSAADTGRHNSPLHF.

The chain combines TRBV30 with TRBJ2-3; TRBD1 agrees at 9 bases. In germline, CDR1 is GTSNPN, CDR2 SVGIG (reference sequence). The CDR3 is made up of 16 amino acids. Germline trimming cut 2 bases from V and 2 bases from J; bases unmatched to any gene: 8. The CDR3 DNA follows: TGTGCCTGGAGTATGGGGGACAGGGTACCCACAGATACGCAGTATTTT. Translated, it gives CAWSMGDRVPTDTQYF.

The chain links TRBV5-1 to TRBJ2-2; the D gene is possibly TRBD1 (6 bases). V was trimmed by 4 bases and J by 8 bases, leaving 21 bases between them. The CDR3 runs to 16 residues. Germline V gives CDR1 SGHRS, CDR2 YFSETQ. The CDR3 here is CASSGATQGLSGELFF. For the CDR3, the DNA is TGCGCCAGCAGCGGGGCCACACAGGGTCTAAGTGGGGAGCTGTTTTTT.

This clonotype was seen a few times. CDR3 sequence: CATSRAGNSNQPQHF. CDR3 coding DNA: TGTGCCACCAGCAGAGCTGGGAATAGCAATCAGCCCCAGCATTTT. The rearrangement joins TRBV15 to TRBJ1-5; D remains ambiguous. The CDR3 totals 15 residues. The V end was cut by 1 base, the J end by 0 bases, with 7 bases between. Germline V gene sequence: CDR1 LNHNV, CDR2 YYDKDF (reference sequence).

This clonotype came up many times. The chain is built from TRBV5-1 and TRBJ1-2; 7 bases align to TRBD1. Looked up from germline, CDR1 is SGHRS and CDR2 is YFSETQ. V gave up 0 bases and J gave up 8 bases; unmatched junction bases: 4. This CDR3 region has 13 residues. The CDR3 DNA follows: TGCGCCAGCAGCTTGGGACAGGGCAACGGCTACACCTTC. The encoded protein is CASSLGQGNGYTF.

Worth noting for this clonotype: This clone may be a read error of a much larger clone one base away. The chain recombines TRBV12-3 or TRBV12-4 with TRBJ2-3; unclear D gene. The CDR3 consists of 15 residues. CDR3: CASSLETVPTDAQYF. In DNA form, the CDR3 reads TGTGCCAGCAGTTTAGAGACGGTACCCACAGATGCGCAGTATTTT.

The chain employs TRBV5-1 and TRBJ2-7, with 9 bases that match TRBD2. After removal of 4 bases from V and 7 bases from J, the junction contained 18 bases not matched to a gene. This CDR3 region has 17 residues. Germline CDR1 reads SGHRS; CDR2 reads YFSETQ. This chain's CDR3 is CASSKDSGTSWLGEQYF. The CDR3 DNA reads TGCGCCAGCAGCAAGGACTCCGGGACTAGCTGGCTCGGTGAGCAGTACTTC.